The 2 T cell receptor beta chains presented below share a single source sample, sequenced in a study of cytomegalovirus exposure and HLA in healthy donors (dated by TCRdb to the late 2010s). Library generation was performed with the immunoSEQ multiplex PCR assay. A mixture of 60 forward primers for TCR Vbeta segments and 13 reverse primers for TCR Jbeta segments was used in the multiplex PCR. As stored in TCRdb, this immuneACCESS dataset retains in-frame rearrangements with V and J assigned. A fraction of the clones does not appear; measured against another copy, unresolved V genes explain less than half of the discrepancy, and the remainder lacks a known reason. The sample yields about 260,000 clones; 80% to 90% were counted once. Jointly, the top ten make up 1.5% to 2.5% of the sample. Sequenced sample: PBMCs. The receptors here all came from a woman between 35 and 50 years old in good health and CMV-seropositive.

The chain combines TRBV6-5 with TRBJ1-1, with 8 nucleotides matching TRBD1. V gave up 5 bases and J gave up 4 bases; unmatched junction bases: 9. The CDR3 has 15 residues. Germline V CDR1 and CDR2: MNHEY, SVGAGI. The CDR3 coding sequence is TGTGCCAGCAGTGTCACAGGGGGATTGAGCACTGAAGCTTTCTTT. Translation: CASSVTGGLSTEAFF.

This chain joins TRBV7-9 and TRBJ2-3, with D possibly matching TRBD1 (6 bases). Trimming removed 4 bases from V and 0 bases from J, with 8 bases in between. This CDR3 is built from 14 residues. Germline assignment: CDR1 SEHNR and CDR2 FQNEAQ (reference sequence). The CDR3 reads CASSSGQSTDTQYF. The CDR3 coding sequence is TGTGCCAGCAGCTCTGGACAGAGCACAGATACGCAGTATTTT.